This record covers a single TCR beta chain. Its antigen remains unknown. This sample stems from a study of T cell responses to AZD1222 COVID-19 vaccine. Points from the study as a whole: Just 5 to 7 people given AZD1222 tested seropositive at baseline. Reportedly, close to half of spike-specific TCRs are directed against unmutated variant regions. CD4 TCRs linked to vaccination spanned spike, dominating at 160-218 and 743-854.

Here immunoSEQ multiplex PCR was the method, and the copy in TCRdb shows in-frame clones only, minus some. The table includes 15,000 to 17,000 clones, around 89% detected once. Some second doses came at about 4 weeks and others at about 12 weeks; these were pooled. This receptor was taken from an adult who received the AZD1222 COVID-19 vaccine. This specimen consisted of peripheral blood, obtained 28 days after the second AZD1222 dose.

The CDR3 coding sequence is TGCGCCAGCAGCCCCTCTGGGGCCAACGTCCTGACTTTC. Amino acid sequence: CASSPSGANVLTF. The J gene is TRBJ2-6, the V gene TRBV10-1; no firm D call. Trimming left V 6 bases short and J 0 bases short, with 3 bases between. This CDR3 comprises 13 residues. Germline V lookup: CDR1 WNHNN, CDR2 SYGVQD (reference sequence).